One sample yielded the 4 T cell receptor beta chains listed below, sequenced in a study of shared clonotypes between healthy human individuals. Sequencing was performed with immunoSEQ multiplex PCR; in TCRdb, only in-frame clones are kept and a portion is missing. Of hundreds of thousands of clones listed, about 74% are singletons. The source material was memory CD4+ T cells sorted from blood. Described subset: CD45RA-negative fraction. Every receptor here comes from a man aged 30-40 years in good health.

The chain joins TRBV7-9 to TRBJ1-3; D is ambiguous. Germline V gene sequence: CDR1 SEHNR, CDR2 FQNEAQ (reference sequence). This CDR3 spans 15 amino acids. With 4 bases removed from V and 4 bases from J, the gap between germline ends came to 14 bases. As DNA, the CDR3 is TGTGCCAGCAGCTCCCACGAAGCAGAAGGAAACACCATATATTTT. This encodes CASSSHEAEGNTIYF.

V is TRBV18 and J is TRBJ2-2; D ambiguous. V was trimmed by 1 base and J by 0 bases, leaving 6 bases between them. CDR1 and CDR2 (germline): KGHSH, LQKENI. This CDR3 contains 15 residues. CDR3 amino acids: CASSPQVSNTGELFF. The CDR3 nucleotides are TGTGCCAGCTCACCACAGGTCTCGAACACCGGGGAGCTGTTTTTT.

A word on this clone: Germline is not matched at one junction end, which may reflect a read error. The chain has TRBV10-1 and TRBJ2-2; 7 bases fit TRBD2. Germline V gene sequence: CDR1 WNHNN, CDR2 SYGVQD (reference sequence). CDR3 size: 15 residues. DNA for the CDR3: TGCGCCAGCAGTGGGGCGCGGGAGAACCCCGGGGAGCTGTTTTTT. Encoded protein: CASSGARENPGELFF.

This clone appeared a few times. J is TRBJ2-2 and V is TRBV25-1; D not resolved. Between the trimmed V and J ends, which lost 2 bases and 4 bases, there was a span of 11 bases. The CDR3 runs to 15 residues. The germline gives CDR1 MGHDK, CDR2 SYGVNS. The CDR3 loop is CASSEDTGFTGELFF. For the CDR3, the DNA is TGTGCCAGCAGTGAAGACACGGGTTTCACCGGGGAGCTGTTTTTT.